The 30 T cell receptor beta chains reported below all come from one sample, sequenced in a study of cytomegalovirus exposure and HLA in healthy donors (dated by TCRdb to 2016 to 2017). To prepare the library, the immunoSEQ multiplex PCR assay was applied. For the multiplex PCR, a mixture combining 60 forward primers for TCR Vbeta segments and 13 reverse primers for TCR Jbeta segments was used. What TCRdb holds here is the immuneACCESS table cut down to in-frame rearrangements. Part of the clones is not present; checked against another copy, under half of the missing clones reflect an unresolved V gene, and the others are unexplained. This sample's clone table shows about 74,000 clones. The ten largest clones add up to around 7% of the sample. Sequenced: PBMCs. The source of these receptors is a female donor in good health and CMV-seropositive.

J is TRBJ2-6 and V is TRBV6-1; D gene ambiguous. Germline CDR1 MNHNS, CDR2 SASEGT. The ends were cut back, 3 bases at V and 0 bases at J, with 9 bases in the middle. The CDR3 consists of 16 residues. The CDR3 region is CASSERVYSGANVLTF. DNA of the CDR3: TGTGCCAGCAGTGAGAGAGTTTACTCTGGGGCCAACGTCCTGACTTTC.

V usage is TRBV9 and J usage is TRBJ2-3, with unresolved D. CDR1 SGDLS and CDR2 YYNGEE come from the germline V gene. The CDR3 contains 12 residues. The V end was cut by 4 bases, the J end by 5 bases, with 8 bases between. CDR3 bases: TGTGCCAGCAGCCCGAGTCAAGATACGCAGTATTTT. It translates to CASSPSQDTQYF.

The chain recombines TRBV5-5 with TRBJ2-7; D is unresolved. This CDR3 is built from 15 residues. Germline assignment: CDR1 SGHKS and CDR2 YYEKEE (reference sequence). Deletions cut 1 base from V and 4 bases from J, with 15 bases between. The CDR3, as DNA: TGTGCCAGCAGCTTGTATCCAAGAGGAGATTACGAGCAGTACTTC. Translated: CASSLYPRGDYEQYF. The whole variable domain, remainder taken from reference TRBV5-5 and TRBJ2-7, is DAGVTQSPTHLIKTRGQQVTLRCSPISGHKSVSWYQQVLGQGPQFIFQYYEKEERGRGNFPDRFSARQFPNYSSELNVNALLLGDSALYLCASSLYPRGDYEQYFGPGTRLTVT.

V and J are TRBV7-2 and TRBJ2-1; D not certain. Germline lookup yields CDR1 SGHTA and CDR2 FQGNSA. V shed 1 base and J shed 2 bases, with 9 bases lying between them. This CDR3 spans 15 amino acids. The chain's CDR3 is CASSLEFGTYNEQFF. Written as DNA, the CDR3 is TGTGCCAGCAGCTTAGAGTTTGGCACCTACAATGAGCAGTTCTTC.

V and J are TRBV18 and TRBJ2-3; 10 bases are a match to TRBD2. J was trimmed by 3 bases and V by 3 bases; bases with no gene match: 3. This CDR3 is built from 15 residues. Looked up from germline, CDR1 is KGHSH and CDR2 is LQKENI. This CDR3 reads CASSPLAGVTDTQYF. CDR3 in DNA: TGTGCCAGCTCACCTCTAGCGGGAGTTACAGATACGCAGTATTTT.

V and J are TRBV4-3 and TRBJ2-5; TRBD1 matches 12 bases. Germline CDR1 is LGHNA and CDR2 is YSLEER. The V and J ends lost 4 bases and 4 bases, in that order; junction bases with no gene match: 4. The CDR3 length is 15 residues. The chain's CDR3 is CASSRGTGGPETQYF. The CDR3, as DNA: TGCGCCAGCAGCCGTGGGACAGGGGGCCCAGAGACCCAGTACTTC.

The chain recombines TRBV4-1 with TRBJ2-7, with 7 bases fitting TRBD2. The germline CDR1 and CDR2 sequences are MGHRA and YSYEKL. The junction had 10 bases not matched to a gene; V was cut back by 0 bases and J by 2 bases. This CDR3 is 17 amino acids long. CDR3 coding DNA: TGCGCCAGCAGCCAAGAGGGAGGCCTAGCGGTTGCCTACGAGCAGTACTTC. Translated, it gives CASSQEGGLAVAYEQYF.

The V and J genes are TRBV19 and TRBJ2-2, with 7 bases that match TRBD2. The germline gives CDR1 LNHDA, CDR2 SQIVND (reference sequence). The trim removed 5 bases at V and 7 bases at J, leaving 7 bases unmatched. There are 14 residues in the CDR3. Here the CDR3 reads CASSLSGPGGELFF. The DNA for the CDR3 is TGTGCCAGTAGTCTTAGCGGGCCCGGCGGGGAGCTGTTTTTT. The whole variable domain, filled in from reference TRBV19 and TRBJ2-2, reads DGGITQSPKYLFRKEGQNVTLSCEQNLNHDAMYWYRQDPGQGLRLIYYSQIVNDFQKGDIAEGYSVSREKKESFPLTVTSAQKNPTAFYLCASSLSGPGGELFFGEGSRLTVL.

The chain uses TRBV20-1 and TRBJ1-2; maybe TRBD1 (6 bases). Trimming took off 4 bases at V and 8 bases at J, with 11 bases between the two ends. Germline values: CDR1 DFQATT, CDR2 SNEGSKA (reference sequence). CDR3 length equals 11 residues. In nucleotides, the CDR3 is TGCAGTGCTACAGGGGCCTGGGGCTACACCTTC. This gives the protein CSATGAWGYTF.

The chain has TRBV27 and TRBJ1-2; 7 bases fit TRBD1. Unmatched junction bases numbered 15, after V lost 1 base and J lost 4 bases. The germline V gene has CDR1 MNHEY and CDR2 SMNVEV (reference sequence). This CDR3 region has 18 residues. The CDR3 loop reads CASSLYREGAALGYGYTF. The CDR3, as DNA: TGTGCCAGCAGTTTATATCGGGAGGGGGCCGCCCTGGGCTATGGCTACACCTTC.

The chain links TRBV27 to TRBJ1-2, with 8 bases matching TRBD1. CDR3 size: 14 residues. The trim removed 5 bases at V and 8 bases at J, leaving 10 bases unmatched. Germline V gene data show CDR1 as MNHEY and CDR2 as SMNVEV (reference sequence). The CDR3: CASSVGGQGHGYTF. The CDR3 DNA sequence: TGTGCCAGCAGTGTAGGCGGACAGGGACACGGCTACACCTTC.

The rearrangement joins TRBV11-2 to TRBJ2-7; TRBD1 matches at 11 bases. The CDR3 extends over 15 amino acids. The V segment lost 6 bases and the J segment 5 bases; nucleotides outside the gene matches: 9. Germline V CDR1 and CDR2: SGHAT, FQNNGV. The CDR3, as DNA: TGTGCCAGCAGTCCTCAGGGACAGGGGGACAACGAGCAGTACTTC. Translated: CASSPQGQGDNEQYF.

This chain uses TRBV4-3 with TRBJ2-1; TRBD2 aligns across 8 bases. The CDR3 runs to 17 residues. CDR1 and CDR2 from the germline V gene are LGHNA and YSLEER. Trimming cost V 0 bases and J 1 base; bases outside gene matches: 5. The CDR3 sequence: CASSQDLASGSYNEQFF. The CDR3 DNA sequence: TGCGCCAGCAGCCAAGATCTGGCTAGCGGGTCCTACAATGAGCAGTTCTTC.

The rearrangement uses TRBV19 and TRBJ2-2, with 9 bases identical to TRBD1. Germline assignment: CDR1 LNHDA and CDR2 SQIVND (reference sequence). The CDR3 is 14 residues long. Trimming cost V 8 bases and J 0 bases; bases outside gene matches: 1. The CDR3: CASGTGPNTGELFF. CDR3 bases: TGTGCCAGTGGGACAGGGCCGAACACCGGGGAGCTGTTTTTT. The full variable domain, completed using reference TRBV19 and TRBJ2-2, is DGGITQSPKYLFRKEGQNVTLSCEQNLNHDAMYWYRQDPGQGLRLIYYSQIVNDFQKGDIAEGYSVSREKKESFPLTVTSAQKNPTAFYLCASGTGPNTGELFFGEGSRLTVL.

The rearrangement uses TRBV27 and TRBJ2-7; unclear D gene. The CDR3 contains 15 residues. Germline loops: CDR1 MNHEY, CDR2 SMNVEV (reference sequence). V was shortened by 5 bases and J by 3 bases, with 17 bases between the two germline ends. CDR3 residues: CASSHQQLGVYEQYF. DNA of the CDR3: TGTGCCAGCAGTCATCAACAATTAGGAGTCTACGAGCAGTACTTC.

The CDR3 loop reads CAISESLGWRATGKFYEQYF. CDR3 nucleotide sequence: TGTGCCATCAGTGAGTCGTTAGGCTGGCGAGCAACAGGGAAATTTTACGAGCAGTACTTC. The chain couples TRBV10-3 to TRBJ2-7, with a possible D match to TRBD1 (6 bases). The V end lost 0 bases, the J end lost 4 bases, and 28 bases lay between the germline ends. The CDR3 has 20 amino acids. Germline lookup yields CDR1 ENHRY and CDR2 SYGVKD.

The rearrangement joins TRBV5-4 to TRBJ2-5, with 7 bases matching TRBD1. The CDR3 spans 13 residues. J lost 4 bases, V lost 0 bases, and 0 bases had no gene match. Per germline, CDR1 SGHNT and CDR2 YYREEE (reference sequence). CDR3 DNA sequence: TGTGCCAGCAGCTTGGGACAGGGAGAGACCCAGTACTTC. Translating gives CASSLGQGETQYF. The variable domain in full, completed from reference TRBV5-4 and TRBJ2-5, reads ETGVTQSPTHLIKTRGQQVTLRCSSQSGHNTVSWYQQALGQGPQFIFQYYREEENGRGNFPPRFSGLQFPNYSSELNVNALELDDSALYLCASSLGQGETQYFGPGTRLLVL.

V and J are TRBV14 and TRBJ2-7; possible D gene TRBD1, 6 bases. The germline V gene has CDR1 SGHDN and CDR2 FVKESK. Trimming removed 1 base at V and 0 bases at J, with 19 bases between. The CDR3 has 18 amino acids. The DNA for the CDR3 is TGTGCCAGCAGCCAAGTATTAGGTCCCCAGGGGAACTCCTACGAGCAGTACTTC. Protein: CASSQVLGPQGNSYEQYF.

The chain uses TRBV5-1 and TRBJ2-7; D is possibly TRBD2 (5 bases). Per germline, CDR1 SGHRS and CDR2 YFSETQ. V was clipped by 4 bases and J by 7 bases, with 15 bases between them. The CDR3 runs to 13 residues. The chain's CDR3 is CASSNPSAGEQYF. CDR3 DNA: TGCGCCAGCAGCAACCCGTCCGCGGGTGAGCAGTACTTC.

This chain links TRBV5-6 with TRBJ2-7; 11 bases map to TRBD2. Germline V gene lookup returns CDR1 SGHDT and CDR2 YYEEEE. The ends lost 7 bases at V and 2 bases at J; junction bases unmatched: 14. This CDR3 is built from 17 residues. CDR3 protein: CASRRGIAGGNTYEQYF. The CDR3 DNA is TGTGCCAGCCGAAGAGGGATAGCGGGAGGGAACACCTACGAGCAGTACTTC.

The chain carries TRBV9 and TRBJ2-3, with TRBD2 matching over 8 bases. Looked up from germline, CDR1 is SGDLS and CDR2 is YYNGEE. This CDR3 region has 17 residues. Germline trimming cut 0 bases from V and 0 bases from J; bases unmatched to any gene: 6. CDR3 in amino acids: CASSVAGLAGSTDTQYF. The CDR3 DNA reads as TGTGCCAGCAGCGTAGCAGGGTTAGCGGGGAGCACAGATACGCAGTATTTT.

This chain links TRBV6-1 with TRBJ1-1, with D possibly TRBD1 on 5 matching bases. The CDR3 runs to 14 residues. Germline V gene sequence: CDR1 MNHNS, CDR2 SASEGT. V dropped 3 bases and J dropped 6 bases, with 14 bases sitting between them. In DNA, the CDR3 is TGTGCCAGCAGTGAGTGGCAGGGAAAGTCTGAAGCTTTCTTT. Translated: CASSEWQGKSEAFF.

CDR3 nucleotides: TGTGCCAGCAGCTTAGCGGGAGGGCCTTCAAGGGATGAGCAGTTCTTC. Its protein product is CASSLAGGPSRDEQFF. The rearrangement links TRBV7-3 to TRBJ2-1; TRBD2 aligns across 9 bases. The V segment lost 2 bases and the J segment 8 bases; nucleotides outside the gene matches: 10. Germline V CDR1 and CDR2: SGHTA, FQGTGA. The CDR3 length is 16 residues.

This CDR3 is CASSYAGTSGYNEQFF. The CDR3 coding sequence is TGTGCCAGCAGTTACGCCGGGACTAGCGGATACAATGAGCAGTTCTTC. The chain recombines TRBV6-5 with TRBJ2-1, with 11 bases matching TRBD2. Trimming removed 2 bases from V and 4 bases from J; junction bases left unmatched: 4. This CDR3 has 16 amino acids. CDR1 and CDR2 from the germline V gene are MNHEY and SVGAGI.

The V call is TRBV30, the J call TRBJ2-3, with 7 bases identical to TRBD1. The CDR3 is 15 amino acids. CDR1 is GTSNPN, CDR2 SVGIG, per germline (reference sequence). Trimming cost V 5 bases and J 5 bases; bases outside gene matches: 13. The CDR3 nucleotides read TGTGCCTGGGACCGACAGGGACGTCGAGGAGATACGCAGTATTTT. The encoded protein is CAWDRQGRRGDTQYF. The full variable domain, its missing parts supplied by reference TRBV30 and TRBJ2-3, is SQTIHQWPATLVQPVGSPLSLECTVEGTSNPNLYWYRQAAGRGLQLLFYSVGIGQISSEVPQNLSASRPQDRQFILSSKKLLLSDSGFYLCAWDRQGRRGDTQYFGPGTRLTVL.

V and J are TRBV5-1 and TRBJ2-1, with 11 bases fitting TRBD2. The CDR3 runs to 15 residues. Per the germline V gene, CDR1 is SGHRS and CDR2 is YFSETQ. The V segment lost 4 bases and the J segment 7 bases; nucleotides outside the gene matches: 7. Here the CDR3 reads CASSPLAGAGNEQFF. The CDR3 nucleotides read TGCGCCAGCAGCCCACTAGCGGGGGCAGGGAATGAGCAGTTCTTC.

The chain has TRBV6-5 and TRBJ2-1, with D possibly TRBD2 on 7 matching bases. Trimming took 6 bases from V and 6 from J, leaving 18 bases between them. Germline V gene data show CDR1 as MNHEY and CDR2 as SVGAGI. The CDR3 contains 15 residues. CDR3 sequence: CASSLNGGPSNEQFF. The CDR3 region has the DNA TGTGCCAGCAGCCTTAACGGGGGGCCTTCCAATGAGCAGTTCTTC.

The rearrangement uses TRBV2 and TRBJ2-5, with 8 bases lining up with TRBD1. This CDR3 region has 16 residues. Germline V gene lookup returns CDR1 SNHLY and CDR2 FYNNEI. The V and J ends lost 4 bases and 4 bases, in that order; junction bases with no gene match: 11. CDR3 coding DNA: TGTGCCAGCAGTGCTTACCCGACAGGGGTGGTAGAGACCCAGTACTTC. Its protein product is CASSAYPTGVVETQYF.

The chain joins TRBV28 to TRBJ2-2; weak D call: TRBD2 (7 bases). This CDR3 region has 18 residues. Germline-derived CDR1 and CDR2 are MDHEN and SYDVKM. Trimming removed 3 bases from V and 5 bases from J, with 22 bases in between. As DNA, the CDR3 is TGTGCCAGCAGTTTTCGGGGGCTTCCGGGAGGAAGGACCGGGGAGCTGTTTTTT. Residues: CASSFRGLPGGRTGELFF. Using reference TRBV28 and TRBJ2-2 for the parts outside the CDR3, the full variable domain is DVKVTQSSRYLVKRTGEKVFLECVQDMDHENMFWYRQDPGLGLRLIYFSYDVKMKEKGDIPEGYSVSREKKERFSLILESASTNQTSMYLCASSFRGLPGGRTGELFFGEGSRLTVL.

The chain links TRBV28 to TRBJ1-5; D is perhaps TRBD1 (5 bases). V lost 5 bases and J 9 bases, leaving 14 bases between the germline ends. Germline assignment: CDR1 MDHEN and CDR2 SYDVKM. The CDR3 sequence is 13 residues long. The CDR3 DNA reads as TGTGCCAGCAGTACTGCAGGGATGGTGCCCCAGCATTTT. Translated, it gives CASSTAGMVPQHF.